The subject of this entry is one TCR beta chain. Its antigen is undetermined. Per germline, CDR1 MNHNS and CDR2 SASEGT. Trimming took 6 bases from V and 6 from J, leaving 20 bases between them. The CDR3 length is 15 residues. The record originates from a study of T cell repertoires in cytomegalovirus infection. As for the study in general: Newly reported HLA-C-restricted and thoroughly characterized HLA-B-restricted CMV epitopes were employed. Matching HLA type and CMV infection were both indicated by public TCR beta signatures.

Study-wide findings and caveats: The cumulative frequency of public TCR beta families distinguished individuals who carried CMV together with the relevant HLA. It was HLA-C-restricted CMV-specific TCR beta clonotypes that dominated the response ex vivo.

In TCRdb, the reads were re-called with MiXCR into one record per CDR3 protein. The sample lists 250,000 to 400,000 distinct CDR3 sequences, 25% occurring once. The chain joins TRBV6-1 to TRBJ1-1; possibly TRBD1 for D (5 bases). Sample: cultured PBMCs, taken from culture after CMV antigen stimulation. The origin of this receptor is a human donor in good health (CMV status not recorded). Some clones in this sample may be carry-over from other donors' samples. CDR3 sequence reads: CASSNRSGGRPEAFF. The CDR3 nucleotides are TGTGCCAGCAGCAACAGAAGCGGGGGGAGGCCTGAAGCTTTCTTT.